This T cell receptor beta chain was profiled in a study of blood T cells in healthy people across ages. PCR was performed a second time for about 6 to 12 cycles using a sample-barcoded 5' primer and a J-beta primer mix. MiXCR, run by TCRdb on the 5' RACE reads, gives a single entry per CDR3 protein. The top ten hold roughly 14% of the sample, which has hundreds of thousands of distinct CDR3 sequences, approximately 52% seen once. Points on this clonotype: Germline and junction disagree at one end, which may indicate a read error.

CDR3 length equals 14 residues. CDR1 is SQVTM and CDR2 is ANQGSEA in the germline V gene. The sequencing sample was made of blood. The chain couples TRBV29-1 to TRBJ1-1; 10 bases agree with TRBD1. This TCR derives from a woman aged 80 or over in good health. Here the CDR3 DNA reads TGCAGCGTTTCACCGGGACAGGGGACCACTGGAGCTTTCTTT. Translating gives CSVSPGQGTTGAFF. Combining the CDR3 with reference TRBV29-1 and TRBJ1-1 gives the whole variable domain SAVISQKPSRDICQRGTSLTIQCQVDSQVTMMFWYRQQPGQSLTLIATANQGSEATYESGFVIDKFPISRPNLTFSTLTVSNMSPEDSSIYLCSVSPGQGTTGAFFGQGTRLTVV.